This record looks at one T cell receptor beta chain sequence and its context. The antigen remains unidentified. These data are taken from a study of siplizumab effects on memory and regulatory T cells. Study-wide points: Fewer alloreactive sequences mapped to unstimulated CD4+ memory cells under siplizumab.

This CDR3 comprises 16 residues. V lost 5 bases to trimming and J lost 5 bases, with 21 bases between them. The germline CDR1 and CDR2 sequences are LNHDA and SQIVND (reference sequence). The repertoire was sequenced with immunoSEQ multiplex PCR; TCRdb's copy has only in-frame clones and lacks some. Altogether over 65,000 clones are present, 93% being singletons, with the ten largest covering about 4.5%. This receptor was identified in a human donor in good health. The rearrangement joins TRBV19 to TRBJ2-5; a possible D gene is TRBD1 (5 bases). The sequencing input was CD8+ T cells sorted from blood. In DNA form, the CDR3 reads TGTGCCAGTAGTCCCCAGACAGTCCTATCTCGGGAGACCCAGTACTTC. Protein: CASSPQTVLSRETQYF. Full variable domain (outside the CDR3, taken from reference TRBV19 and TRBJ2-5): DGGITQSPKYLFRKEGQNVTLSCEQNLNHDAMYWYRQDPGQGLRLIYYSQIVNDFQKGDIAEGYSVSREKKESFPLTVTSAQKNPTAFYLCASSPQTVLSRETQYFGPGTRLLVL.